This T cell receptor beta chain appears in the sequencing data of a study of blood T cell repertoires in COVID-19. Study summary: Whether acute or convalescent, the COVID-19 samples came from the United States, Italy and Spain. The cDNA or gDNA used as material had been derived from T cells, B-cell-depleted T cells, or PBMCs.

With V trimmed by 0 bases and J by 4 bases, 12 bases remained unmatched. The germline CDR1 and CDR2 sequences are MNHEY and SVGEGT. There are 18 residues in the CDR3. Per the study methods: Nucleated cell counts were estimated from reference gene primer amplification. The table came from immunoSEQ multiplex PCR; TCRdb's copy has only in-frame clones and leaves some out. V, J and clone size are those of that table, while D and trimming were read from the DNA. The data contain over 150,000 clones, about 88% of them singletons. A Seattle source enrolled patients during active infection and followed them longitudinally.

This clonotype originated in a man in his sixties with COVID-19, enrolled during active disease. Sequenced sample: peripheral blood. V usage is TRBV6-2 or TRBV6-3 and J usage is TRBJ1-1; 9 bases map to TRBD1. In DNA, the CDR3 is TGTGCCAGCAGTTACTCTAACGCCTGGACAGGGGTTGGCACTGAAGCTTTCTTT. Protein product: CASSYSNAWTGVGTEAFF.